The present TCR beta chain was sequenced within a study of T cell changes during pregnancy in multiple sclerosis. V shed 1 base and J shed 5 bases, with 11 bases lying between them. CDR3 size: 14 residues. Germline CDR1 and CDR2: LGHNA and YNFKEQ. Assay used: immunoSEQ multiplex PCR; TCRdb lists only in-frame clones, some missing. The table shows about 48,000 clones, with 90% to 95% occurring only once. The receptor's source is a female donor with multiple sclerosis, enrolled in a pregnancy study. The source was CD4+ T cells from peripheral blood mononuclear cells, collected in the first trimester of pregnancy. This sequence joins TRBV4-2 and TRBJ1-1; D is unclear. The CDR3 DNA sequence: TGTGCCAGCAGCCAAGGGAGGGTGGAGACTGAAGCTTTCTTT. As protein: CASSQGRVETEAFF.